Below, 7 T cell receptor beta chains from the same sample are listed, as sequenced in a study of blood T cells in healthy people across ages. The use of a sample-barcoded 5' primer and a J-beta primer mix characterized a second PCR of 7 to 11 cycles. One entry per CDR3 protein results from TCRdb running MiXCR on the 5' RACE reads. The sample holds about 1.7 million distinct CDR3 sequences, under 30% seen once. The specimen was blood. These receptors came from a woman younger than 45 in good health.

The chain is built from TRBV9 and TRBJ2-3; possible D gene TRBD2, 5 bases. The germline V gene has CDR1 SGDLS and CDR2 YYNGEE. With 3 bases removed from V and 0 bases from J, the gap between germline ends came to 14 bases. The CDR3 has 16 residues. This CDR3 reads CASSGRLTTSTDTQYF. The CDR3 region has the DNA TGTGCCAGCAGCGGGAGGCTCACAACTAGCACAGATACGCAGTATTTT.

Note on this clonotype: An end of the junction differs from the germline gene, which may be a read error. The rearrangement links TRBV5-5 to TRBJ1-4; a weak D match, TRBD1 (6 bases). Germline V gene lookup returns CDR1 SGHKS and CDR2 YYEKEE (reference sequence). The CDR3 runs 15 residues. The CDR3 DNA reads TGTGCCAGCAGCGGCCGGGACACCGCTAATGAAAAACGGTTTTTT. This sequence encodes CASSGRDTANEKRFF. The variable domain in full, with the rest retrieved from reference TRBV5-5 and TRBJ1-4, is DAGVTQSPTHLIKTRGQQVTLRCSPISGHKSVSWYQQVLGQGPQFIFQYYEKEERGRGNFPDRFSARQFPNYSSELNVNALLLGDSALYLCASSGRDTANEKRFFGSGTQLSVL.

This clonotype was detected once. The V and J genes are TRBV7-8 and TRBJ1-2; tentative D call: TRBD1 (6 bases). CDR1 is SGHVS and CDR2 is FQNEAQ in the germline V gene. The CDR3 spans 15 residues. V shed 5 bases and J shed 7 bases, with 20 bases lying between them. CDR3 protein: CASSLGQSTAPGYTF. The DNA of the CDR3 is TGTGCCAGCAGCCTAGGACAGTCAACGGCCCCTGGCTACACCTTC.

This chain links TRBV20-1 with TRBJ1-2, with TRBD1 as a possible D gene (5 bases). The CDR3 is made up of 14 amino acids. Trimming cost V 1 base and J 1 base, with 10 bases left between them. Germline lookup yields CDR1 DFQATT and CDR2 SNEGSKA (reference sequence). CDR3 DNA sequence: TGCAGTGCTAGAGGGGACGGAATTAACTATGGCTACACCTTC. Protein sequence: CSARGDGINYGYTF.

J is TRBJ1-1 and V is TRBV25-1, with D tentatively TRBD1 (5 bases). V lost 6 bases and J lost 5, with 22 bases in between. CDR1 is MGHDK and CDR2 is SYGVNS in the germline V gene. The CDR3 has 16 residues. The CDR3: CASSPPLLGGRTEAFF. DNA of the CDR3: TGTGCCAGCAGCCCTCCCCTCTTGGGGGGAAGGACTGAAGCTTTCTTT. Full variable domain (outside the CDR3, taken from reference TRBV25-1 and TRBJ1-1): EADIYQTPRYLVIGTGKKITLECSQTMGHDKMYWYQQDPGMELHLIHYSYGVNSTEKGDLSSESTVSRIRTEHFPLTLESARPSHTSQYLCASSPPLLGGRTEAFFGQGTRLTVV.

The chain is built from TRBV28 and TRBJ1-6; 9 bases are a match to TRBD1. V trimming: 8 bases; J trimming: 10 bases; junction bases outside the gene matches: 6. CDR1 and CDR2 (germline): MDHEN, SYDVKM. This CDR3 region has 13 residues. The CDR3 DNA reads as TGTGCCAGCTATACAGGGGGCGGCTCACCCCTCCACTTT. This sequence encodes CASYTGGGSPLHF.

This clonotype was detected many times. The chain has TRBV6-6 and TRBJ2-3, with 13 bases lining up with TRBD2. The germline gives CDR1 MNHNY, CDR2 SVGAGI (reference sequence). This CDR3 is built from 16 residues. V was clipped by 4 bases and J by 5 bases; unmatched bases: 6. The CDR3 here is CASSSTSGGAQDTQYF. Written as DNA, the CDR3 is TGTGCCAGCAGTTCAACTAGCGGGGGGGCCCAAGATACGCAGTATTTT.